This entry concerns a single T cell receptor beta chain. From the RACE reads, TCRdb called clonotypes with MiXCR, one entry per CDR3 protein. Counted here are roughly 380,000 distinct CDR3 sequences, roughly 4.6% occurring once; the ten biggest clones make up 2.5% to 3%. The data belong to a study of human T cells and chemical hapten exposure. Indicated time point: pre-sensitization, week 0. Indicated treatment: therapeutic diphenylcyclopropenone sensitization with weekly scalp DPC. The CDR3 has 15 amino acids. The V and J ends lost 1 base and 2 bases respectively, with 8 bases between them. Germline lookup yields CDR1 SGHVS and CDR2 FNYEAQ.

The receptor's source is a woman aged 45 to 65 with alopecia areata. Some clones in this sample may be carry-over from other donors' samples. Sequences were derived from whole blood, sampled in connection with sensitization to the hapten diphenylcyclopropenone (DPC). V usage is TRBV7-6 and J usage is TRBJ1-4; TRBD1 might be the D (5 bases). The CDR3 is CASSLGGYTNEKLFF. The CDR3 coding sequence is TGTGCCAGCAGCTTAGGGGGGTATACTAATGAAAAACTGTTTTTT.